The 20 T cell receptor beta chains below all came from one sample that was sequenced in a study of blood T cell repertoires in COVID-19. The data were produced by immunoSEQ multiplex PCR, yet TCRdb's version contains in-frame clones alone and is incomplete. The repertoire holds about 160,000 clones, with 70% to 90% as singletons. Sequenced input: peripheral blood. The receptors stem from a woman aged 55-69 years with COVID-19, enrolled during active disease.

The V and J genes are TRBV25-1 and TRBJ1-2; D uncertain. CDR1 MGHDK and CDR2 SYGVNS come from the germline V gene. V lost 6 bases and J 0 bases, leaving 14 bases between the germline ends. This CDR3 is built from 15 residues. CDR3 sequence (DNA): TGTGCCAGCAGCATTGGACTGGAAACTAACTATGGCTACACCTTC. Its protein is CASSIGLETNYGYTF.

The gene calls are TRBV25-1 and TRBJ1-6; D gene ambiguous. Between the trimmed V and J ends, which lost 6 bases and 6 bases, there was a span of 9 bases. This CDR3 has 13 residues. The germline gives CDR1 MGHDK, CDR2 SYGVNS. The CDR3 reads CASSGLSNSPLHF. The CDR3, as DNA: TGTGCCAGCAGCGGACTATCTAATTCACCCCTCCACTTT.

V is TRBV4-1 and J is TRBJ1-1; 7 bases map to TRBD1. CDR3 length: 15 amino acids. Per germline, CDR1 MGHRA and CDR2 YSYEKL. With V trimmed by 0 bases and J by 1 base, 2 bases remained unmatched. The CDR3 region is CASSQDKGANTEAFF. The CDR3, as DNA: TGCGCCAGCAGCCAAGATAAGGGGGCGAACACTGAAGCTTTCTTT.

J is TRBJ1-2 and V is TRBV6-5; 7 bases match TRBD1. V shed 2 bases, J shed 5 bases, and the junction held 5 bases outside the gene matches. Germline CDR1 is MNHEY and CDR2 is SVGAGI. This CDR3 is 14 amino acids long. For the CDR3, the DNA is TGTGCCAGCAGTTACAGGGGACAGCTATATGGCTACACCTTC. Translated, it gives CASSYRGQLYGYTF.

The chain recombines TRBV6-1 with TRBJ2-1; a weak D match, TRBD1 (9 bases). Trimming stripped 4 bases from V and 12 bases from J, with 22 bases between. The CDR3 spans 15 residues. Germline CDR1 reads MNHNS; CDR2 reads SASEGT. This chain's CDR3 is CASSVAGQGIFGQFF. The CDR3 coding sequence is TGTGCCAGCAGTGTAGCGGGACAGGGCATATTTGGGCAGTTCTTC.

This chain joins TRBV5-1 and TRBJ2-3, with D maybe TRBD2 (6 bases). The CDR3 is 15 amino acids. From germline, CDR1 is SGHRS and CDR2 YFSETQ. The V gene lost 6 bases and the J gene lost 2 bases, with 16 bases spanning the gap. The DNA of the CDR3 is TGCGCCAGCACATCACTAGCTCAACTCACAGATACGCAGTATTTT. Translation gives CASTSLAQLTDTQYF.

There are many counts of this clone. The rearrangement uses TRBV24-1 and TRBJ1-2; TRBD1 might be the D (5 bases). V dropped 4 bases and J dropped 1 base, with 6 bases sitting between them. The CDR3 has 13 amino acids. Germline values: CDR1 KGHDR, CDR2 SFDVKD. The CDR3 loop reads CATSEGVNYGYTF. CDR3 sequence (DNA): TGTGCCACCAGTGAAGGGGTTAACTATGGCTACACCTTC.

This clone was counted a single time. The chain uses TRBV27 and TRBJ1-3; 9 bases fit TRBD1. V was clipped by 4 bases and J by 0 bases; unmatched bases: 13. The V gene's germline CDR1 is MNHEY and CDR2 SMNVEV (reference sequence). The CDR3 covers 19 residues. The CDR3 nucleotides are TGTGCCAGCAGTTCACATAAGTCCCGGGACAGGGTCTCTGGAAACACCATATATTTT. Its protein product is CASSSHKSRDRVSGNTIYF.

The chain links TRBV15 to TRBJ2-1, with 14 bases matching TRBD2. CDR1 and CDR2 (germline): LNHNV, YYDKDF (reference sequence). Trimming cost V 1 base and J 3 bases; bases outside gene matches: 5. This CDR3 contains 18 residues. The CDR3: CATSRVGTSGSIYNEQFF. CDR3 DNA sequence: TGTGCCACCAGCAGAGTTGGGACTAGCGGGAGCATCTACAATGAGCAGTTCTTC.

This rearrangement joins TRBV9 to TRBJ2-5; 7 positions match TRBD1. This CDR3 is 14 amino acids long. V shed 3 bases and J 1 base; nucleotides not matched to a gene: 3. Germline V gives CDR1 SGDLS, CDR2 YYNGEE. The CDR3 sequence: CASSAGTAQETQYF. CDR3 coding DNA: TGTGCCAGCAGCGCCGGGACAGCCCAAGAGACCCAGTACTTC.

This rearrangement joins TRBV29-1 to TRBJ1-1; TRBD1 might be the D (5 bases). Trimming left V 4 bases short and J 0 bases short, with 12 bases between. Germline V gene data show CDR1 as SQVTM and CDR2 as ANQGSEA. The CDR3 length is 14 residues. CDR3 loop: CSVGRGSMNTEAFF. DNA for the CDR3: TGCAGCGTTGGAAGGGGCAGCATGAACACTGAAGCTTTCTTT.

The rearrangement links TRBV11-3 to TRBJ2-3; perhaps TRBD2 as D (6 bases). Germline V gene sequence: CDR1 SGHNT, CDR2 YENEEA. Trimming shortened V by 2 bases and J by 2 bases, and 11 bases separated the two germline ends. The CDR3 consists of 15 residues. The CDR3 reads CASSLSGGNTDTQYF. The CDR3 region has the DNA TGTGCCAGCAGCTTAAGTGGGGGGAACACAGATACGCAGTATTTT.

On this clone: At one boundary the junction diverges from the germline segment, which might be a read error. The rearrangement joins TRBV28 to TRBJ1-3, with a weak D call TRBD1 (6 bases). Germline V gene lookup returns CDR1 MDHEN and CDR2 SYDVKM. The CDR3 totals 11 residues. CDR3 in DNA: TGTGCCAGCAGTTTAAATAGGGACACAAATTTT. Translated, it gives CASSLNRDTNF.

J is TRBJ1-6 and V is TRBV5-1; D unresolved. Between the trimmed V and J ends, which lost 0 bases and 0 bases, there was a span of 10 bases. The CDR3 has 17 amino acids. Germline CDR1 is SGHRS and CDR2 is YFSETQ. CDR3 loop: CASSLVGSNSYNSPLHF. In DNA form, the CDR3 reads TGCGCCAGCAGCTTGGTAGGGAGTAACTCCTATAATTCACCCCTCCACTTT. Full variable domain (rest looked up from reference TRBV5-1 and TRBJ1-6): KAGVTQTPRYLIKTRGQQVTLSCSPISGHRSVSWYQQTPGQGLQFLFEYFSETQRNKGNFPGRFSGRQFSNSRSEMNVSTLELGDSALYLCASSLVGSNSYNSPLHFGNGTRLTVT.

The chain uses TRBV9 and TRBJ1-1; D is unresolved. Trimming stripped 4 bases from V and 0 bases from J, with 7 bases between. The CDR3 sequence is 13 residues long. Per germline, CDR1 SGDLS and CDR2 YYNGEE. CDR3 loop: CASSYTVNTEAFF. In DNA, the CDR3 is TGTGCCAGCAGCTACACAGTGAACACTGAAGCTTTCTTT.

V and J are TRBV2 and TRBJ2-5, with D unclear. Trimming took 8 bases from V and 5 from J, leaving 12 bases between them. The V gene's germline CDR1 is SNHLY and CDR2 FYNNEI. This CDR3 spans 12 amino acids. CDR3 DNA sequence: TGTGCCAGCGAAGTCCGCGCTGAGACCCAGTACTTC. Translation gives CASEVRAETQYF.

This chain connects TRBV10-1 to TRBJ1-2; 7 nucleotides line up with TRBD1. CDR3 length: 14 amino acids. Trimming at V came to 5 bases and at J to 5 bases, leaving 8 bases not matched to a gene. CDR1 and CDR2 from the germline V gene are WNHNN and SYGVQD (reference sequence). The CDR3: CASSPGQDSYGYTF. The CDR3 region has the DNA TGCGCCAGCAGTCCAGGACAGGACTCATATGGCTACACCTTC.

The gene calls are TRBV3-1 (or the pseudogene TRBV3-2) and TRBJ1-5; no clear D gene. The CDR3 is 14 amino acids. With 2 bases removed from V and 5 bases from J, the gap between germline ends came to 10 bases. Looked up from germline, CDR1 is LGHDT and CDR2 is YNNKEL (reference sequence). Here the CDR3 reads CASSQYGGDQPQHF. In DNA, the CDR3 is TGTGCCAGCAGCCAATACGGCGGCGATCAGCCCCAGCATTTT.

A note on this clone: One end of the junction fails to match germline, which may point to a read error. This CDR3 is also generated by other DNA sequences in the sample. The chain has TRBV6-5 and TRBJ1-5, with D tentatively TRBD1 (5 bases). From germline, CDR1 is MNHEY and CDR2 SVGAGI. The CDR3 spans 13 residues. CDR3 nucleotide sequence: TGTGCCAGCAGTTACAGGGGCAATCAACCCCAGCATTTT. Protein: CASSYRGNQPQHF.

The CDR3 bases are TGTGCCAGCAGTTACCCGACGCAGGGGGGTACCGGGGAGCTGTTTTTT. This codes for CASSYPTQGGTGELFF. The chain couples TRBV6-6 to TRBJ2-2; D is possibly TRBD1 (7 bases). Trimming took 2 bases from V and 5 from J, leaving 15 bases between them. The CDR3 runs to 16 residues. Germline CDR1 is MNHNY and CDR2 is SVGAGI (reference sequence).